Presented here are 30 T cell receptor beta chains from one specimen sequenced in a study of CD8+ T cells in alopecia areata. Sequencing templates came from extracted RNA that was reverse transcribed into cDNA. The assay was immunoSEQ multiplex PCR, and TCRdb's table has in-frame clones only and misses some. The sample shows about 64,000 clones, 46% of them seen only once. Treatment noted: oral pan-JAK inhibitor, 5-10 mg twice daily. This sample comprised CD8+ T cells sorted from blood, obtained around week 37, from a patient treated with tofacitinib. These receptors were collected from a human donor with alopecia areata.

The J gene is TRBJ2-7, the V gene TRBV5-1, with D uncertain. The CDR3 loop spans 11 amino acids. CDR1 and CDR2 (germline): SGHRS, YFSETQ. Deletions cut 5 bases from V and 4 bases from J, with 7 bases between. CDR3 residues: CASRVGYEQYF. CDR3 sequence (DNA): TGCGCCAGCAGGGTTGGGTACGAGCAGTACTTC. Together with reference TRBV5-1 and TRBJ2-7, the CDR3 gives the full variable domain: KAGVTQTPRYLIKTRGQQVTLSCSPISGHRSVSWYQQTPGQGLQFLFEYFSETQRNKGNFPGRFSGRQFSNSRSEMNVSTLELGDSALYLCASRVGYEQYFGPGTRLTVT.

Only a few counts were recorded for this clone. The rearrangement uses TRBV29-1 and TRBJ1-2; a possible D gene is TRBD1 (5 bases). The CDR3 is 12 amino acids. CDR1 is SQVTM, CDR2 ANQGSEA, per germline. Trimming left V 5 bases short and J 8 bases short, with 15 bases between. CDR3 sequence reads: CSVWGLSPGYTF. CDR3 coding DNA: TGCAGCGTTTGGGGACTTTCGCCGGGCTACACCTTC.

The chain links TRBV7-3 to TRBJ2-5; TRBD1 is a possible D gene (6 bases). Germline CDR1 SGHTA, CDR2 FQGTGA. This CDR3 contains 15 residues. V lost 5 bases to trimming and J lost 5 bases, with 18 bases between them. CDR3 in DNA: TGTGCCAGCAGCCCGACGAGGGGGTCGAGGGAGACCCAGTACTTC. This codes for CASSPTRGSRETQYF.

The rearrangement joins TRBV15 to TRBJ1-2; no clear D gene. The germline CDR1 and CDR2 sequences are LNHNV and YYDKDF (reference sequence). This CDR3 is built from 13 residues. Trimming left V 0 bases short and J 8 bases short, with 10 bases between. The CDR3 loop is CATSRDSPAGYTF. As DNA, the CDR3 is TGTGCCACCAGCAGAGATTCACCCGCCGGCTACACCTTC.

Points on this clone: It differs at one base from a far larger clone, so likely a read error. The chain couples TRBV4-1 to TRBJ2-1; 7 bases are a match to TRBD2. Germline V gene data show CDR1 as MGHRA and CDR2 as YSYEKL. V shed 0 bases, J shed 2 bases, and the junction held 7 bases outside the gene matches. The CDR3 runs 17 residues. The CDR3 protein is CASSQDSAGAPYNEQFF. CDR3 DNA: TGCGCCAGCAGCCAAGATTCGGCGGGAGCCCCCTACAATGAGCAGTTCTTC.

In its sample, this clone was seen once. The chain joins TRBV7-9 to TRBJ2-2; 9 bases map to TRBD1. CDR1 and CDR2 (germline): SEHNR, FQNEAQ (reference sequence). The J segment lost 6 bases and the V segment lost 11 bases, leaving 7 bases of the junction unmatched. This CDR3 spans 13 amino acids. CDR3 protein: CAGGTGPSGELFF. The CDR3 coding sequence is TGTGCCGGCGGGACAGGGCCGTCCGGGGAGCTGTTTTTT.

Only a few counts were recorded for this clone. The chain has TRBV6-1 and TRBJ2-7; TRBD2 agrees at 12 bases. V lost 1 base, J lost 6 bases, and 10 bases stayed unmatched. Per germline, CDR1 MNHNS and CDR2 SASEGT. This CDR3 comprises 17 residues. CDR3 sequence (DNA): TGTGCCAGCAGTGAAGGTCCTCGACTAGCGGGAGTCAGCGAGCAGTACTTC. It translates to CASSEGPRLAGVSEQYF.

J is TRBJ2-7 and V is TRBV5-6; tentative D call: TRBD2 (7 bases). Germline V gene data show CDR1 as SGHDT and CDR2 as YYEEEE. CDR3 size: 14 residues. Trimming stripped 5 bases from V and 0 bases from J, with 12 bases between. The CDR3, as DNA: TGTGCCAGCAGAGGGGGAGGGGGCTCCTACGAGCAGTACTTC. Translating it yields CASRGGGGSYEQYF.

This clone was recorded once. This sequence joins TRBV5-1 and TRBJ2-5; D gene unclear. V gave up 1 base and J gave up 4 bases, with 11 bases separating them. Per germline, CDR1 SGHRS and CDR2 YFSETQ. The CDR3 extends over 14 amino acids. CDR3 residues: CASSLRQIGETQYF. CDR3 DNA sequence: TGCGCCAGCAGCTTGAGGCAAATCGGAGAGACCCAGTACTTC.

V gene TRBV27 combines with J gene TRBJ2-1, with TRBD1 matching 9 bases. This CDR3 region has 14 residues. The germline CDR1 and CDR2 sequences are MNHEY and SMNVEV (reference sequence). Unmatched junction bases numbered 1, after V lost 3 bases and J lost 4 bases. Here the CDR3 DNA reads TGTGCCAGCAGTTTGGGACAGGGTTACAATGAGCAGTTCTTC. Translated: CASSLGQGYNEQFF.

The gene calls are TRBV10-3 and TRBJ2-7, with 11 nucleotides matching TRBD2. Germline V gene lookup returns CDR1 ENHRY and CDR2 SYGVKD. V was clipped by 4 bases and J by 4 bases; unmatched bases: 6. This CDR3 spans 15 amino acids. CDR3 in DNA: TGTGCCATCAGTGGTAGCGGGAGGGATCCTTACGAGCAGTACTTC. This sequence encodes CAISGSGRDPYEQYF.

The CDR3 protein is CATSSRDRGPTNEKLFF. In DNA form, the CDR3 reads TGTGCCACCAGCAGCCGGGACAGGGGGCCGACTAATGAAAAACTGTTTTTT. The genes are TRBV15 and TRBJ1-4, with 12 bases identical to TRBD1. Germline CDR1 reads LNHNV; CDR2 reads YYDKDF (reference sequence). The J segment lost 2 bases and the V segment lost 3 bases, leaving 4 bases of the junction unmatched. This CDR3 region has 17 residues.

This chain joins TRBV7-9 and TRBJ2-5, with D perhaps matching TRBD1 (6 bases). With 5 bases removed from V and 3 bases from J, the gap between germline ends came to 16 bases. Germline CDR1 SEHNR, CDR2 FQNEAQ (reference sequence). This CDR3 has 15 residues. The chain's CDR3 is CASSASRGREETQYF. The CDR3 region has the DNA TGTGCCAGCAGCGCCTCGAGGGGGAGAGAAGAGACCCAGTACTTC.

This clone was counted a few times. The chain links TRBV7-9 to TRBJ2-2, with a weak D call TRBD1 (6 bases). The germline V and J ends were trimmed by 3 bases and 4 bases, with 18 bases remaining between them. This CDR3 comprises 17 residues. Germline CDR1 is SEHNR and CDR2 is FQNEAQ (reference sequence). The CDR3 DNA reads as TGTGCCAGCAGCTTCCCCTCTACCGGGACACCCACCGGGGAGCTGTTTTTT. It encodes CASSFPSTGTPTGELFF.

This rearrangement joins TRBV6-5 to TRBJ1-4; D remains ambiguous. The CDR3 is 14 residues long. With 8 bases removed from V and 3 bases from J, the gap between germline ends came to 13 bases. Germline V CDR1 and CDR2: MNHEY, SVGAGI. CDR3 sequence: CASGLGLANEKLFF. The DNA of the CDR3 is TGTGCCAGCGGTTTAGGGTTGGCTAATGAAAAACTGTTTTTT.

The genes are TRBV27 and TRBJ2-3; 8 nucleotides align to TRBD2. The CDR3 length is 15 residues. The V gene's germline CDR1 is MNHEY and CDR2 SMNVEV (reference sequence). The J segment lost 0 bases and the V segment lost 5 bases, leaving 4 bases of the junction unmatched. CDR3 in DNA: TGTGCCAGCAGTCGACTAGCGATCAGCACAGATACGCAGTATTTT. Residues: CASSRLAISTDTQYF.

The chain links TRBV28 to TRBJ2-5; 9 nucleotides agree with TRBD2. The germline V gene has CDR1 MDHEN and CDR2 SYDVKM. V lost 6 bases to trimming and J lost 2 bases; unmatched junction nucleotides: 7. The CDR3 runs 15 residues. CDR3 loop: CASSRRTSVQETQYF. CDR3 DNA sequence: TGTGCCAGCAGCCGACGGACTAGCGTACAAGAGACCCAGTACTTC. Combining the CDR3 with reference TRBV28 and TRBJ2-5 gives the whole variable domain DVKVTQSSRYLVKRTGEKVFLECVQDMDHENMFWYRQDPGLGLRLIYFSYDVKMKEKGDIPEGYSVSREKKERFSLILESASTNQTSMYLCASSRRTSVQETQYFGPGTRLLVL.

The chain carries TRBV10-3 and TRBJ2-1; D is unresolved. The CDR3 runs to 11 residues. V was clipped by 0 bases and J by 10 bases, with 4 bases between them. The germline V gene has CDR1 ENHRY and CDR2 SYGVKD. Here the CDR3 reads CAISESLEQFF. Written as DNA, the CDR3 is TGTGCCATCAGTGAGTCGTTAGAGCAGTTCTTC.

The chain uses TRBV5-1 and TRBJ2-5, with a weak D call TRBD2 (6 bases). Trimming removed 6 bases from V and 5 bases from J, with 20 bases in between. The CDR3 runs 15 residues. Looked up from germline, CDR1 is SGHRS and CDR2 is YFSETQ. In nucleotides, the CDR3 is TGCGCCAGCACCAAGGGCGGGGCCCTTCAGGAGACCCAGTACTTC. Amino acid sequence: CASTKGGALQETQYF.

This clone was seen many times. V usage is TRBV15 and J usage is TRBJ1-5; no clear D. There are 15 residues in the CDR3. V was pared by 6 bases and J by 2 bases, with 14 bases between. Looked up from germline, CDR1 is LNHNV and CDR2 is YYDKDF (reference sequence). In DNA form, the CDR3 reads TGTGCCACCAGTGCCGGCCTGGGTGGCAATCAGCCCCAGCATTTT. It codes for CATSAGLGGNQPQHF.

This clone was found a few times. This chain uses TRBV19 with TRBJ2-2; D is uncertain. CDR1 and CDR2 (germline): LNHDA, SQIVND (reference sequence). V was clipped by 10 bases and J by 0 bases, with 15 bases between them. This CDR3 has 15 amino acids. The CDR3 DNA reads TGTGCCACCTCCGCCGCTCCGTCGAACACCGGGGAGCTGTTTTTT. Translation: CATSAAPSNTGELFF. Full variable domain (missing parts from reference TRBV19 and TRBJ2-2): DGGITQSPKYLFRKEGQNVTLSCEQNLNHDAMYWYRQDPGQGLRLIYYSQIVNDFQKGDIAEGYSVSREKKESFPLTVTSAQKNPTAFYLCATSAAPSNTGELFFGEGSRLTVL.

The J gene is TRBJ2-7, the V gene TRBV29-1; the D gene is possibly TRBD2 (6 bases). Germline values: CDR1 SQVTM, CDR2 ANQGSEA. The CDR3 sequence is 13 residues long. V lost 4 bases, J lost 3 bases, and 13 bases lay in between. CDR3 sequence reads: CSVVWRDRYEQYF. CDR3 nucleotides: TGCAGCGTTGTATGGCGGGACCGCTACGAGCAGTACTTC.

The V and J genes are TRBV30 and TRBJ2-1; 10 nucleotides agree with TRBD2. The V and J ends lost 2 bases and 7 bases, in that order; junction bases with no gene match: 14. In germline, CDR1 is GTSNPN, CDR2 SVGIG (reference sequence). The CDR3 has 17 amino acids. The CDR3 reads CAWSWLAGVGGWNEQFF. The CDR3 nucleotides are TGTGCCTGGAGTTGGCTAGCGGGAGTTGGAGGCTGGAATGAGCAGTTCTTC. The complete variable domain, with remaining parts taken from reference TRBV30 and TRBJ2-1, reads SQTIHQWPATLVQPVGSPLSLECTVEGTSNPNLYWYRQAAGRGLQLLFYSVGIGQISSEVPQNLSASRPQDRQFILSSKKLLLSDSGFYLCAWSWLAGVGGWNEQFFGPGTRLTVL.

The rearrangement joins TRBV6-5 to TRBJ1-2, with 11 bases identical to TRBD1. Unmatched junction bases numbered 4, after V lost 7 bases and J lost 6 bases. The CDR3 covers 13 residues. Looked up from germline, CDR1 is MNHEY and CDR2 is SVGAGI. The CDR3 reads CASTGQGADGYTF. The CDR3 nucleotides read TGTGCCAGCACAGGACAGGGGGCGGATGGCTACACCTTC.

The CDR3 coding sequence is TGTGCCAGCAGTTACTCGAGTGAAGGGGCCAACGTCCTGACTTTC. This gives the protein CASSYSSEGANVLTF. The gene calls are TRBV6-5 and TRBJ2-6; no clear D. The ends were cut back, 0 bases at V and 4 bases at J, with 7 bases in the middle. Germline CDR1 and CDR2: MNHEY and SVGAGI. CDR3 length equals 15 residues.

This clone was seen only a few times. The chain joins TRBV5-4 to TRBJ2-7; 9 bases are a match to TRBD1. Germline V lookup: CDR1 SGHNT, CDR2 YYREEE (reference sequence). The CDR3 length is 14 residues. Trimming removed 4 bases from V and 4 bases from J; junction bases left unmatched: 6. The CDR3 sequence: CASSPTGGGYEQYF. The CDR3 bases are TGTGCCAGCAGCCCTACAGGGGGCGGTTACGAGCAGTACTTC.

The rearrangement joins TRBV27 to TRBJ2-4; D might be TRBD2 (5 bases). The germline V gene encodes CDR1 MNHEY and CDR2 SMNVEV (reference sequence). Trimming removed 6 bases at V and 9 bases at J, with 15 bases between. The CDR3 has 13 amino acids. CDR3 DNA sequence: TGTGCCAGCAGCCCGGCTAGCCTGAGCATTCAGTACTTC. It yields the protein CASSPASLSIQYF.

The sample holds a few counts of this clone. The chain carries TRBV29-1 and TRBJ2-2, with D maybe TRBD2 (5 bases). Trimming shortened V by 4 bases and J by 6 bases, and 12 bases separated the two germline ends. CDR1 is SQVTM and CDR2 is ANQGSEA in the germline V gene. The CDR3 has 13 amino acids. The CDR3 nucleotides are TGCAGCGTTGTAACGGCCGGGGCCGGGGAGCTGTTTTTT. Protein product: CSVVTAGAGELFF.

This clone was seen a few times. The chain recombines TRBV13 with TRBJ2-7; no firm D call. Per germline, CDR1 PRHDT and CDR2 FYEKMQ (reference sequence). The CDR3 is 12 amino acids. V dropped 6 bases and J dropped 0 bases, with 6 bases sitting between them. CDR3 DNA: TGTGCCAGCAGTTCGAGCTCCTACGAGCAGTACTTC. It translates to CASSSSSYEQYF.

Here the CDR3 DNA reads TGCGCCAGCAGCCATGGCACAGGCGGCTCCTACAATGAGCAGTTCTTC. Residues: CASSHGTGGSYNEQFF. The gene calls are TRBV5-1 and TRBJ2-1; possible D gene TRBD1, 5 bases. Trimming pared 4 bases from V and 0 bases from J, leaving 14 bases between. The CDR3 is 16 amino acids. The germline gives CDR1 SGHRS, CDR2 YFSETQ. Full variable domain (remainder filled in from reference TRBV5-1 and TRBJ2-1): KAGVTQTPRYLIKTRGQQVTLSCSPISGHRSVSWYQQTPGQGLQFLFEYFSETQRNKGNFPGRFSGRQFSNSRSEMNVSTLELGDSALYLCASSHGTGGSYNEQFFGPGTRLTVL.